The 12 T cell receptor beta chains presented below share a single source sample, sequenced in a study of response to subunit inactivated influenza vaccine. From the RT-PCR reads, TCRdb called clonotypes with MiXCR, one entry per CDR3 protein. This repertoire shows just over 300,000 distinct CDR3 sequences, about 20% found once; its top ten account for approximately 10%. The sequences come from PBMCs from blood, collected 21 months after vaccination. Source of these receptors: a man aged 50-75 years who received an inactivated influenza vaccine.

This clonotype was recorded at least ten times. V and J are TRBV19 and TRBJ1-4; D is uncertain. Trimming removed 8 bases from V and 8 bases from J, with 18 bases in between. Per the germline V gene, CDR1 is LNHDA and CDR2 is SQIVND (reference sequence). The CDR3 is 14 amino acids. This chain's CDR3 is CASSSLTLWEKLFF. In DNA form, the CDR3 reads TGTGCCAGTTCCTCACTCACCTTGTGGGAAAAACTGTTTTTT.

The rearrangement uses TRBV27 and TRBJ2-3, with D possibly TRBD2 on 6 matching bases. This CDR3 is 17 amino acids long. Germline CDR1 reads MNHEY; CDR2 reads SMNVEV (reference sequence). Trimming took off 0 bases at V and 1 base at J, with 14 bases between the two ends. This CDR3 reads CASSLSVRGYGTDTQYF. CDR3 DNA: TGTGCCAGCAGTTTATCGGTACGGGGGTATGGCACAGATACGCAGTATTTT.

The chain carries TRBV4-2 and TRBJ1-2; tentatively, D is TRBD1 (5 bases). CDR1 and CDR2 (germline): LGHNA, YNFKEQ. The CDR3 extends over 14 amino acids. V was shortened by 1 base and J by 7 bases, with 13 bases between the two germline ends. This CDR3 is CASSQGQGTSGYTF. The CDR3 DNA reads TGTGCCAGCAGCCAAGGCCAGGGAACGAGTGGCTACACCTTC.

V is TRBV29-1 and J is TRBJ2-7; TRBD2 is a possible D gene (6 bases). The length of the CDR3 is 11 residues. CDR1 SQVTM and CDR2 ANQGSEA come from the germline V gene. Deletions cut 7 bases from V and 1 base from J, with 8 bases between. CDR3 region: CSAGLSYEQYF. CDR3 in DNA: TGCAGCGCGGGACTTTCCTACGAGCAGTACTTC.

This clonotype was counted at least ten times. The chain employs TRBV20-1 and TRBJ1-1; D is uncertain. The V end was cut by 3 bases, the J end by 7 bases, with 15 bases between. Germline V gene data show CDR1 as DFQATT and CDR2 as SNEGSKA (reference sequence). There are 13 residues in the CDR3. CDR3: CSASGSGGIEAFF. CDR3 bases: TGCAGTGCTAGTGGCAGTGGAGGGATTGAAGCTTTCTTT.

The gene calls are TRBV7-9 and TRBJ2-7, with 7 bases matching TRBD2. The CDR3 extends over 16 amino acids. Per germline, CDR1 SEHNR and CDR2 FQNEAQ (reference sequence). V shed 3 bases and J 6 bases; nucleotides not matched to a gene: 14. The DNA for the CDR3 is TGTGCCAGCAGCTTGTTCGACGTGGGGGGGGTTCGCGAGCAGTACTTC. As protein: CASSLFDVGGVREQYF.

The rearrangement joins TRBV5-1 to TRBJ2-4; tentatively, D is TRBD1 (5 bases). CDR3 length: 13 residues. The V and J ends lost 0 bases and 6 bases respectively, with 7 bases between them. Germline CDR1 is SGHRS and CDR2 is YFSETQ. CDR3 sequence reads: CASSLGQGNIQYF. DNA for the CDR3: TGCGCCAGCAGCTTGGGTCAGGGAAACATTCAGTACTTC.

CDR3 region: CASSLWGLTDTQYF. The DNA of the CDR3 is TGCGCCAGCAGCTTGTGGGGACTGACAGATACGCAGTATTTT. The rearrangement uses TRBV5-1 and TRBJ2-3; D is perhaps TRBD2 (6 bases). Germline-derived CDR1 and CDR2 are SGHRS and YFSETQ. With 1 base removed from V and 3 bases from J, the gap between germline ends came to 9 bases. This CDR3 has 14 amino acids.

CDR3 sequence (DNA): TGTGCCAGCAGCCAAGATATTAAGGGTTTCACTGAAGCTTTCTTT. Residues: CASSQDIKGFTEAFF. The chain has TRBV4-2 and TRBJ1-1; D remains ambiguous. This CDR3 region has 15 residues. With 0 bases removed from V and 4 bases from J, the gap between germline ends came to 12 bases. Germline assignment: CDR1 LGHNA and CDR2 YNFKEQ.

This clonotype was found a few times. The gene calls are TRBV10-2 and TRBJ2-3; the match to TRBD1 covers 8 bases. The CDR3 consists of 16 residues. CDR1 and CDR2 from the germline V gene are WSHSY and SAAADI. Trimming took 2 bases from V and 0 from J; bases not matched to a gene: 4. The CDR3 reads CASSEGQGRSTDTQYF. In DNA form, the CDR3 reads TGCGCCAGCAGTGAGGGACAGGGCAGAAGCACAGATACGCAGTATTTT.

This clonotype was picked up many times. The chain employs TRBV29-1 and TRBJ1-4; a weak D match, TRBD1 (6 bases). The CDR3 extends over 15 amino acids. Between the trimmed V and J ends, which lost 4 bases and 3 bases, there was a span of 15 bases. Germline V gene data show CDR1 as SQVTM and CDR2 as ANQGSEA. The CDR3 protein is CSVGVGRGSNEKLFF. The CDR3 region has the DNA TGCAGCGTTGGGGTGGGCAGGGGCTCTAATGAAAAACTGTTTTTT.

In its sample, this clonotype was seen many times. The rearrangement links TRBV5-1 to TRBJ1-1; perhaps TRBD1 as D (5 bases). Germline V lookup: CDR1 SGHRS, CDR2 YFSETQ. The CDR3 runs 16 residues. V lost 4 bases and J 5 bases, leaving 21 bases between the germline ends. The CDR3 is CASSPYPDKLRTEAFF. The CDR3 DNA reads as TGCGCCAGCAGCCCTTACCCGGACAAGTTGAGAACTGAAGCTTTCTTT.